The 15 T cell receptor beta chains below all came from one sample that was sequenced in a study of post-analysis software for immune sequencing data. Built from TCR beta cDNA, the libraries had unique molecular identifiers in them. TCRdb reanalysed the PCR reads using MiXCR and keeps one entry per CDR3 protein. This sample yields some 700,000 distinct CDR3 sequences, of which roughly three fifths are seen a single time; about 11% belongs to the top ten. Study outcomes and limitations: TRBV segments more frequent in patients than in controls numbered about 5 and included TRBV5-6, TRBV5-1 and TRBV20-1.

No cognate antigen is known for these TCRs. Sequencing was carried out using blood. The receptor source for this set is a girl aged 2 to 9 with multiple sclerosis.

This chain joins TRBV6-4 and TRBJ2-3, with D perhaps TRBD2 (6 bases). Per germline, CDR1 MRHNA and CDR2 SNTAGT. The V and J ends lost 4 bases and 3 bases respectively, with 32 bases between them. The length of the CDR3 is 21 residues. CDR3 sequence (DNA): TGTGCCAGCAGTGCAGCCGGAGGGAAGGGTAGTAGCGAGCCGCCGACAGATACGCAGTATTTT. Encoded protein: CASSAAGGKGSSEPPTDTQYF.

V usage is TRBV10-3 and J usage is TRBJ2-3; 9 nucleotides align to TRBD1. CDR1 and CDR2 from the germline V gene are ENHRY and SYGVKD. The CDR3 consists of 20 residues. Losses at the gene ends were 5 bases for V and 2 bases for J; bases not matched to a gene: 20. The CDR3 DNA follows: TGTGCCATCAGTATCGATCTCCTCCGGGACAGGGATGTAATCACAGATACGCAGTATTTT. Translated, it gives CAISIDLLRDRDVITDTQYF.

This rearrangement joins TRBV9 to TRBJ2-1; 10 bases are shared with TRBD2. Germline CDR1 SGDLS, CDR2 YYNGEE. With 4 bases clipped from V and 2 bases from J, the junction kept 3 bases outside the gene matches. The CDR3 loop spans 15 amino acids. CDR3 DNA sequence: TGTGCCAGCAGCATTGGACTAGCGGCCTACAATGAGCAGTTCTTC. This sequence encodes CASSIGLAAYNEQFF.

The chain joins TRBV29-1 to TRBJ2-5; TRBD2 agrees at 15 bases. The DNA end favors TRBJ2-4, so the J call may be wrong. Germline CDR1 SQVTM, CDR2 ANQGSEA. The CDR3 totals 14 residues. The CDR3 is CSVGTSGRGYIQYF. The DNA of the CDR3 is TGCAGCGTTGGGACTAGCGGGAGGGGGTACATTCAGTACTTC.

V and J are TRBV11-2 and TRBJ2-1, with TRBD2 matching over 11 bases. The CDR3 covers 17 residues. The V gene's germline CDR1 is SGHAT and CDR2 FQNNGV. Trimming took 0 bases from V and 2 from J; bases not matched to a gene: 3. The CDR3 loop reads CASSLDLAGGPYNEQFF. CDR3 coding DNA: TGTGCCAGCAGCTTAGATCTAGCGGGAGGACCCTACAATGAGCAGTTCTTC.

Notes on this clonotype: One end of the junction varies from germline; a read error may be responsible. The rearrangement uses TRBV29-1 and TRBJ1-2; TRBD1 matches 7 bases. The length of the CDR3 is 12 residues. CDR1 and CDR2 (germline): SQVTM, ANQGSEA. Written as DNA, the CDR3 is TGCAGCGTTGACCGACAGGGCTATGGCTGCACCTTC. Its protein is CSVDRQGYGCTF.

The genes are TRBV10-3 and TRBJ2-1; possible D gene TRBD2, 7 bases. The CDR3 sequence is 15 residues long. Germline V gene sequence: CDR1 ENHRY, CDR2 SYGVKD. Trimming left V 3 bases short and J 4 bases short, with 13 bases between. Here the CDR3 reads CAISEGGADYNEQFF. DNA for the CDR3: TGTGCCATCAGTGAAGGGGGGGCGGATTACAATGAGCAGTTCTTC.

The genes are TRBV6-1 and TRBJ1-2, with 7 bases matching TRBD1. V lost 6 bases, J lost 3 bases, and 4 bases stayed unmatched. The CDR3 has 13 amino acids. The germline V gene has CDR1 MNHNS and CDR2 SASEGT. CDR3 coding DNA: TGTGCCAGCAGCTGGGACAGCGACTATGGCTACACCTTC. Residues: CASSWDSDYGYTF.

This clonotype was counted between two and nine times. The chain links TRBV7-2 to TRBJ1-1, with 8 positions matching TRBD1. CDR3 length: 15 residues. CDR1 and CDR2 (germline): SGHTA, FQGNSA. V gave up 1 base and J gave up 5 bases; unmatched junction bases: 6. CDR3 in amino acids: CASSLGRTGRTEAFF. For the CDR3, the DNA is TGTGCCAGCAGCTTAGGCCGGACAGGGCGGACTGAAGCTTTCTTT.

CDR3 sequence reads: CASSFASGYQETQYF. The DNA for the CDR3 is TGTGCCAGCAGCTTCGCTAGCGGGTATCAAGAGACCCAGTACTTC. The V and J genes are TRBV7-9 and TRBJ2-7; 8 bases align to TRBD2. TRBJ2-5 explains the end of the DNA better; the J call may be wrong. Per germline, CDR1 SEHNR and CDR2 FQNEAQ (reference sequence). The CDR3 contains 15 residues.

This chain uses TRBV5-1 with TRBJ1-6; D perhaps matches TRBD1 (5 bases). Germline CDR1 is SGHRS and CDR2 is YFSETQ. The CDR3 has 13 amino acids. The ends were cut back, 1 base at V and 8 bases at J, with 7 bases in the middle. The DNA for the CDR3 is TGCGCCAGCAGCTTGTCCAGGGATTCACCCCTCCACTTT. This encodes CASSLSRDSPLHF.

The chain couples TRBV20-1 to TRBJ2-1, with D maybe TRBD2 (6 bases). V was clipped by 6 bases and J by 7 bases, with 16 bases between them. CDR1 is DFQATT, CDR2 SNEGSKA, per germline (reference sequence). This CDR3 comprises 13 residues. As DNA, the CDR3 is TGCAGTGCCACGACTAGTCGGAGGAATGAGCAGTTCTTC. Its translation is CSATTSRRNEQFF.

The J gene is TRBJ2-5, the V gene TRBV25-1, with D perhaps matching TRBD2 (5 bases). The J call may be incorrect, as the DNA end agrees better with TRBJ2-7. The germline gives CDR1 MGHDK, CDR2 SYGVNS. The CDR3 sequence is 14 residues long. The CDR3 protein is CASSEMRAGYEQYF. CDR3 DNA: TGTGCCAGCAGTGAAATGAGGGCCGGGTACGAGCAGTACTTC.

This clonotype was observed a few times. The V gene is TRBV10-3, the J gene TRBJ1-5; no reliable D call. The germline CDR1 and CDR2 sequences are ENHRY and SYGVKD. V lost 4 bases, J lost 3 bases, and 10 bases lay in between. The CDR3 totals 14 residues. CDR3 DNA sequence: TGTGCCATCAGTGTAGGGCAGACCAATCAGCCCCAGCATTTT. The encoded protein is CAISVGQTNQPQHF.

This clonotype was observed a few times. The J gene is TRBJ2-5, the V gene TRBV27; possibly TRBD2 for D (6 bases). CDR1 is MNHEY, CDR2 SMNVEV, per germline (reference sequence). The V and J ends lost 4 bases and 3 bases respectively, with 15 bases between them. This CDR3 is built from 15 residues. CDR3 in amino acids: CASSSTRDWEETQYF. CDR3 DNA sequence: TGTGCCAGCAGTTCAACAAGGGACTGGGAAGAGACCCAGTACTTC.